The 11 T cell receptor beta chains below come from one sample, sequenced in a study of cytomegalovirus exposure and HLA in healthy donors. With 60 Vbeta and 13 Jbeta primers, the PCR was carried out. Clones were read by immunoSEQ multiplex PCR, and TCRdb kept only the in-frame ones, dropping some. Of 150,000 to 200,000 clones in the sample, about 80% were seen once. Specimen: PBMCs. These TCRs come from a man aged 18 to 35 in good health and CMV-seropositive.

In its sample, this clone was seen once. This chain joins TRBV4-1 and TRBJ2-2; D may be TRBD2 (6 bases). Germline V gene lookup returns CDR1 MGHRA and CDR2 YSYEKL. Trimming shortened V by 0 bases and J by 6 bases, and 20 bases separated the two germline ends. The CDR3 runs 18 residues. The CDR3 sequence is CASSQDRAGRFTPGELFF. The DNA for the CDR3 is TGCGCCAGCAGCCAAGATCGGGCCGGGAGATTTACCCCCGGGGAGCTGTTTTTT.

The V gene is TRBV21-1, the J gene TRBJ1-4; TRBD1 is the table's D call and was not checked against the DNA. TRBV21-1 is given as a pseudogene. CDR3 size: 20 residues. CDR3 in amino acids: CASSKCGQETPLATNEKLFF. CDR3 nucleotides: TGTGCCAGCAGCAAATGCGGACAGGAGACTCCTCTTGCAACTAATGAAAAACTGTTTTTT.

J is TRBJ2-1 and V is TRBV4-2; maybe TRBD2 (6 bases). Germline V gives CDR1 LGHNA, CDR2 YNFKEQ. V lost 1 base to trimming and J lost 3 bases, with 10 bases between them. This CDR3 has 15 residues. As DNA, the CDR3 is TGTGCCAGCAGCCAAGCGCAGGGAGGCTACAATGAGCAGTTCTTC. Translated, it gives CASSQAQGGYNEQFF.

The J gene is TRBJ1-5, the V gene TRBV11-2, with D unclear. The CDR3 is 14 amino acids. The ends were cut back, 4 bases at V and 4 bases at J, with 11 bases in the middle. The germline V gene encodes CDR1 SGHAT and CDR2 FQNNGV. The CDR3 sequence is CASSSPGRNQPQHF. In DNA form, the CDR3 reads TGTGCCAGCAGCTCCCCGGGGAGGAATCAGCCCCAGCATTTT.

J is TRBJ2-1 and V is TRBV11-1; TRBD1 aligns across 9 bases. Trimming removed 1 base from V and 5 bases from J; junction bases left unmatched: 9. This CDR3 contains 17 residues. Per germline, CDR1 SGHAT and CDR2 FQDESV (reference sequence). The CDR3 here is CASSLGTPGQGHNEQFF. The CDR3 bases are TGTGCCAGCAGCTTAGGGACACCGGGACAGGGCCACAATGAGCAGTTCTTC.

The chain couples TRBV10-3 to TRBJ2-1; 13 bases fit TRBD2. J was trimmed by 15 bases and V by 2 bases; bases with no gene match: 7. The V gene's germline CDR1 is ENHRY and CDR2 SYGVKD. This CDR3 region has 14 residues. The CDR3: CAISEDGLAGARFF. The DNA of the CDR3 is TGTGCCATCAGTGAGGACGGACTAGCGGGAGCAAGGTTCTTC.

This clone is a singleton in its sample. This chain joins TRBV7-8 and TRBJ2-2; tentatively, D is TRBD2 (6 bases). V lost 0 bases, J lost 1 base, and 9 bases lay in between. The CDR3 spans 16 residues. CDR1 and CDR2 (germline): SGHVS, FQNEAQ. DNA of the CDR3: TGTGCCAGCAGCTTAGCGTGGCGGGAGAACACCGGGGAGCTGTTTTTT. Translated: CASSLAWRENTGELFF.

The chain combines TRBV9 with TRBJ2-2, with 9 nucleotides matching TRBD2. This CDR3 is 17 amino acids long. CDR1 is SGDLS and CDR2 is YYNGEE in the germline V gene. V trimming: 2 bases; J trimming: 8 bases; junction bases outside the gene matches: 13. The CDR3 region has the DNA TGTGCCAGCAGCGTTTGGGAACTTCGTAGCGGGGGTGGGGAGCTGTTTTTT. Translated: CASSVWELRSGGGELFF.

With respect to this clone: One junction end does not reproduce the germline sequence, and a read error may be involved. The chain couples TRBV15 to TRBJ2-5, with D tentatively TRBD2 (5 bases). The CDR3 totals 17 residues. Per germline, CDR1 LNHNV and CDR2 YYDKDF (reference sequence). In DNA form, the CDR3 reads TGTGCCACCGGCAGATTTGGAGTTAGCGTGTACCAAGAGACCCAGTACTTC. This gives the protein CATGRFGVSVYQETQYF.

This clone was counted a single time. The CDR3 reads CASSIEVRHPSYEQYF. The CDR3 nucleotides read TGTGCCAGTAGTATAGAAGTCAGACACCCCTCCTACGAGCAGTACTTC. The genes are TRBV19 and TRBJ2-7; D call uncertain. V was clipped by 0 bases and J by 0 bases, with 12 bases between them. This CDR3 comprises 16 residues. Germline CDR1 LNHDA, CDR2 SQIVND (reference sequence).

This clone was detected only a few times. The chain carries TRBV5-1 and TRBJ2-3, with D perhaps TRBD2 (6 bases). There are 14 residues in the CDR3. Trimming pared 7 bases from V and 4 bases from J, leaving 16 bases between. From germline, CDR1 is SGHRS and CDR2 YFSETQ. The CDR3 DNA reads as TGCGCCAGCCAATTTGGGACTGCTCCAGATACGCAGTATTTT. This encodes CASQFGTAPDTQYF.